Below are 2 T cell receptor beta chains sequenced from a single sample in a study of blood T cell repertoires in COVID-19. The protocol was immunoSEQ multiplex PCR, while the TCRdb copy is restricted to in-frame clones and leaves out a portion. The sample lists around 130,000 clones, 84% seen once, with about 13% in the top ten. The material sequenced was peripheral blood. Receptor source: a human donor in a cohort sampled during active COVID-19.

Points on this clone: The sample contains more than one DNA sequence encoding this CDR3. V and J are TRBV12-3 or TRBV12-4 and TRBJ1-2, with no clear D. The CDR3 runs to 13 residues. V dropped 3 bases and J dropped 5 bases, with 10 bases sitting between them. CDR3: CASSLRQNYGYTF. The DNA of the CDR3 is TGTGCCAGCAGTTTGCGGCAGAATTATGGCTACACCTTC.

The genes are TRBV12-3 or TRBV12-4 and TRBJ2-3; TRBD2 matches at 7 bases. The CDR3 covers 13 residues. Germline trimming cut 3 bases from V and 6 bases from J; bases unmatched to any gene: 3. The CDR3 protein is CASSFGSGDTQYF. CDR3 nucleotide sequence: TGTGCCAGCAGTTTTGGTAGCGGGGATACGCAGTATTTT.